This T cell receptor (beta chain) was found in a study of PD-L1 blockade in urothelial cancer. Study-wide background: Researchers looked at the blood 3 weeks (second dose) and 6 weeks after treatment began.

This clone was observed many times. Profiled with immunoSEQ multiplex PCR; TCRdb holds only in-frame clones, not every one. The repertoire holds 45,000 to 60,000 clones, with 65% to 90% as singletons. Regarding time point: pretreatment peripheral blood. Sample contribution per patient ranged from 1 to 8, covering pretreatment and on-treatment. The TCR sequence derives from a man in his 70s with urothelial cancer. Sequenced here: PBMCs, sampled around atezolizumab (anti-PD-L1) treatment.

The CDR3 DNA follows: TGTGCCACCGGCCCCGAGGTATCCTACAATGAGCAGTTCTTC. Protein: CATGPEVSYNEQFF. This chain joins TRBV19 and TRBJ2-1; D is uncertain. Germline V CDR1 and CDR2: LNHDA, SQIVND (reference sequence). The CDR3 has 14 residues. V shed 10 bases and J shed 1 base, with 14 bases lying between them. Full variable domain (remainder filled in from reference TRBV19 and TRBJ2-1): DGGITQSPKYLFRKEGQNVTLSCEQNLNHDAMYWYRQDPGQGLRLIYYSQIVNDFQKGDIAEGYSVSREKKESFPLTVTSAQKNPTAFYLCATGPEVSYNEQFFGPGTRLTVL.